This paragraph covers one T cell receptor beta chain sequence. No antigen is known for it. Patients sequenced had flow cytometry evidence of CD8+CD57+ cell expansion. At the time of blood sampling, patients had not yet received any therapy. These data are taken from a study of CD8+CD57+ T cells in acquired aplastic anemia. Overall study: The DNA of sorted CD4+ and CD8+ cells averaged approximately 2.9 ug. Study observations and caveats: CD8+ Simpson's diversity did not differ significantly between patients and controls. Shared by patients and controls, around 27 CD8+ CDR3s were abundant in patients.

This CDR3 comprises 14 residues. The germline V gene has CDR1 SNHLY and CDR2 FYNNEI. The germline V and J ends were trimmed by 6 bases and 0 bases, with 11 bases remaining between them. The template for TCR beta VDJ and CDR3 sequence profiling was genomic DNA. TCRdb reanalysed the reads using MiXCR and keeps one entry per CDR3 protein. In the table there are around 150,000 distinct CDR3 sequences, 71% of which are singletons. Sequenced: sorted CD4+, CD8+, or CD8+CD57+ T cells (not recorded which) from PBMCs. The rearrangement uses TRBV2 and TRBJ2-5; D is possibly TRBD1 or TRBD2 (5 bases each). This TCR was sampled from a human donor with aplastic anemia. The CDR3 DNA is TGTGCCAGCAGAATGGGGGAAAACCAAGAGACCCAGTACTTC. Residues: CASRMGENQETQYF. Filled out from reference TRBV2 and TRBJ2-5, the complete variable domain reads EPEVTQTPSHQVTQMGQEVILRCVPISNHLYFYWYRQILGQKVEFLVSFYNNEISEKSEIFDDQFSVERPDGSNFTLKIRSTKLEDSAMYFCASRMGENQETQYFGPGTRLLVL.